This T cell receptor (beta chain) was identified in a study of T cell changes during pregnancy in multiple sclerosis. The method was immunoSEQ multiplex PCR; TCRdb's version includes in-frame clones alone and lacks a portion of them. The sample holds 60,000 to 65,000 clones, around 92% seen once. The germline V gene encodes CDR1 SGHRS and CDR2 YFSETQ. The CDR3 is 12 amino acids. Trimming cost V 4 bases and J 9 bases, with 13 bases left between them. This receptor was identified in a female donor in good health, enrolled as a control in a pregnancy study. V gene TRBV5-1 combines with J gene TRBJ1-2; D is undetermined. Sequencing used peripheral blood, obtained in the second trimester of pregnancy. The CDR3 spells CASSPDGESYTF. The CDR3 DNA is TGCGCCAGCAGCCCTGACGGGGAAAGCTACACCTTC.